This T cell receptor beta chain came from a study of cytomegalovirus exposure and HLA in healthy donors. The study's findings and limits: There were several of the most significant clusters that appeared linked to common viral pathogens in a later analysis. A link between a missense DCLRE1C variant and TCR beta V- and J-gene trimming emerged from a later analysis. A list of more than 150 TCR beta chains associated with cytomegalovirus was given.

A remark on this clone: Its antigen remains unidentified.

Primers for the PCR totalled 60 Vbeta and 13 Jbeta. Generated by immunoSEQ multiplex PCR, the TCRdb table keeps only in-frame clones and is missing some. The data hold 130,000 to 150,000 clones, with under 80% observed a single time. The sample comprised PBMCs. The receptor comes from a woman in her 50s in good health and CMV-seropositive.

The CDR3 DNA reads as TGTGCCAGCAGCCCGGGGGTGAATCAGCCCCAGCATTTT. Its protein product is CASSPGVNQPQHF. The rearrangement uses TRBV5-5 and TRBJ1-5; D is possibly TRBD1 (5 bases). Per the germline V gene, CDR1 is SGHKS and CDR2 is YYEKEE (reference sequence). The germline V and J ends were trimmed by 4 bases and 4 bases, with 9 bases remaining between them. The CDR3 is made up of 13 amino acids.